This entry concerns a single T cell receptor beta chain. Its antigen is unidentified. This CDR3 spans 15 amino acids. J gave up 0 bases and V 2 bases, and 3 bases lay outside the gene matches. Germline CDR1 and CDR2: MNHEY and SVGAGI. These data are taken from a study of graft-versus-host responses after intestinal transplantation. Method: immunoSEQ multiplex PCR; TCRdb's copy keeps in-frame clones and lacks some. The sample shows 70,000 or so clones, over 70% of them seen only once. V and J are TRBV6-5 and TRBJ1-1; TRBD1 aligns across 7 bases. The sequences come from unstimulated CD4+ T cells sorted from spleen or lymph node cells, collected before transplant. This receptor was identified in a human donor who was the organ donor for an intestinal transplant. CDR3: CASSYRGQLNTEAFF. In DNA, the CDR3 is TGTGCCAGCAGTTACAGGGGACAGTTGAACACTGAAGCTTTCTTT.